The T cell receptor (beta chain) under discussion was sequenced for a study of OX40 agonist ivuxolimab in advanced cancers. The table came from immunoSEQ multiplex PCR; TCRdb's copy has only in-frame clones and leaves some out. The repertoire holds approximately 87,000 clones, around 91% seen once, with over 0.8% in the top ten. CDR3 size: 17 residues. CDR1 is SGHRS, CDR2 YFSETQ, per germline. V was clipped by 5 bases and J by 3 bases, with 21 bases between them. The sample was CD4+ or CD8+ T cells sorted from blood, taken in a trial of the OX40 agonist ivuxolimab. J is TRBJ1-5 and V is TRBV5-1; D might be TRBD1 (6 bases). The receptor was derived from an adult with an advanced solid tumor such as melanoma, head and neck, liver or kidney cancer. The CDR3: CASRLGVAQGDNQPQHF. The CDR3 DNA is TGCGCCAGCAGACTGGGGGTTGCACAGGGAGACAATCAGCCCCAGCATTTT.